These 15 T cell receptor beta chains share one sample of origin, sequenced in a study of blood T cell repertoires in COVID-19. TCRdb keeps only in-frame clones here, not all; method: immunoSEQ multiplex PCR. The sample holds roughly 100,000 clones, 70% to 90% seen once. The sequenced material came from peripheral blood. The receptors stem from a human donor in a cohort sampled during active COVID-19.

The genes are TRBV27 and TRBJ1-1; 9 bases agree with TRBD1. V was clipped by 6 bases and J by 5 bases; unmatched bases: 16. The CDR3 spans 17 residues. The germline gives CDR1 MNHEY, CDR2 SMNVEV (reference sequence). CDR3 sequence reads: CASSPDPPQGARTEAFF. CDR3 sequence (DNA): TGTGCCAGCAGCCCAGACCCCCCACAGGGGGCAAGGACTGAAGCTTTCTTT.

The chain employs TRBV4-3 and TRBJ1-2; 7 bases match TRBD1. Trimming at V came to 4 bases and at J to 4 bases, leaving 12 bases not matched to a gene. The CDR3 runs 16 residues. Germline values: CDR1 LGHNA, CDR2 YSLEER. The CDR3 region is CASSRIFSGTAYGYTF. CDR3 bases: TGCGCCAGCAGCCGAATTTTTTCCGGGACAGCCTATGGCTACACCTTC.

V and J are TRBV7-8 and TRBJ1-3; TRBD1 agrees at 7 bases. CDR1 and CDR2 (germline): SGHVS, FQNEAQ. This CDR3 spans 14 amino acids. The ends lost 4 bases at V and 3 bases at J; junction bases unmatched: 3. The CDR3 protein is CASSSGGGGNTIYF. CDR3 nucleotides: TGTGCCAGCAGCTCAGGGGGAGGTGGAAACACCATATATTTT.

The V gene is TRBV7-3, the J gene TRBJ1-1; no firm D call. Trimming removed 5 bases from V and 1 base from J, with 8 bases in between. The germline V gene has CDR1 SGHTA and CDR2 FQGTGA. There are 13 residues in the CDR3. CDR3 coding DNA: TGTGCCAGCAGCATCACTAGGAACACTGAAGCTTTCTTT. This encodes CASSITRNTEAFF.

The rearrangement joins TRBV5-6 to TRBJ1-6, with 9 positions matching TRBD1. V lost 0 bases, J lost 7 bases, and 5 bases stayed unmatched. The CDR3 spans 16 residues. Germline values: CDR1 SGHDT, CDR2 YYEEEE. CDR3 sequence reads: CASSLAGTGINSPLHF. The CDR3 bases are TGTGCCAGCAGCTTGGCCGGGACAGGGATCAATTCACCCCTCCACTTT.

V and J are TRBV5-6 and TRBJ2-2; TRBD2 agrees at 12 bases. The germline CDR1 and CDR2 sequences are SGHDT and YYEEEE. J lost 6 bases, V lost 4 bases, and 7 bases had no gene match. The CDR3 is 16 amino acids. For the CDR3, the DNA is TGTGCCAGCAGCCTAGGACTAGCGGGAAAGGCCGGGGAGCTGTTTTTT. As protein: CASSLGLAGKAGELFF.

The chain recombines TRBV11-2 with TRBJ2-2; D is ambiguous. The CDR3 extends over 15 amino acids. From germline, CDR1 is SGHAT and CDR2 FQNNGV. V shed 5 bases and J shed 3 bases, with 13 bases lying between them. The CDR3 here is CASSPIRLDTGELFF. The CDR3 DNA reads TGTGCCAGCAGCCCTATCAGGTTGGACACCGGGGAGCTGTTTTTT. Full variable domain (outside the CDR3, taken from reference TRBV11-2 and TRBJ2-2): EAGVAQSPRYKIIEKRQSVAFWCNPISGHATLYWYQQILGQGPKLLIQFQNNGVVDDSQLPKDRFSAERLKGVDSTLKIQPAKLEDSAVYLCASSPIRLDTGELFFGEGSRLTVL.

This chain joins TRBV7-6 and TRBJ2-5; D perhaps matches TRBD2 (6 bases). Germline CDR1 is SGHVS and CDR2 is FNYEAQ. V lost 1 base, J lost 4 bases, and 13 bases lay in between. The CDR3 covers 15 residues. The CDR3 protein is CASSLGPLGGETQYF. CDR3 DNA: TGTGCCAGCAGCTTAGGACCCCTGGGGGGAGAGACCCAGTACTTC.

The V call is TRBV27, the J call TRBJ1-3; perhaps TRBD1 as D (5 bases). This CDR3 region has 19 residues. Germline CDR1 and CDR2: MNHEY and SMNVEV (reference sequence). V lost 8 bases to trimming and J lost 0 bases, with 26 bases between them. In DNA, the CDR3 is TGTGCCAGCCGTCCTTGGGGGGGGGACCGGGCCTCCTCTGGAAACACCATATATTTT. Translating it yields CASRPWGGDRASSGNTIYF.

This clone was observed a few times. The rearrangement joins TRBV3-1 (or the pseudogene TRBV3-2) to TRBJ1-6; D unclear. V was shortened by 3 bases and J by 7 bases, with 10 bases between the two germline ends. The CDR3 is 14 residues long. Germline V gives CDR1 LGHDT, CDR2 YNNKEL (reference sequence). As DNA, the CDR3 is TGTGCCAGCAGCCAGAGCGGGCGGAATTCACCCCTCCACTTT. It encodes CASSQSGRNSPLHF.

The chain combines TRBV27 with TRBJ2-3; 8 nucleotides align to TRBD2. Losses at the gene ends were 4 bases for V and 5 bases for J; bases not matched to a gene: 5. Looked up from germline, CDR1 is MNHEY and CDR2 is SMNVEV (reference sequence). This CDR3 region has 14 residues. The CDR3, as DNA: TGTGCCAGCAGTTCAGCGGGGGCCAAAGATACGCAGTATTTT. Encoded protein: CASSSAGAKDTQYF.

The chain joins TRBV11-3 to TRBJ2-7; D might be TRBD1 (5 bases). CDR1 is SGHNT and CDR2 is YENEEA in the germline V gene. This CDR3 has 15 residues. The V and J ends lost 2 bases and 0 bases respectively, with 11 bases between them. CDR3 loop: CASSLRSGPSYEQYF. CDR3 nucleotide sequence: TGTGCCAGCAGCTTAAGATCAGGGCCCTCCTACGAGCAGTACTTC.

The chain links TRBV6-5 to TRBJ2-1, with 7 bases aligning to TRBD1. Germline-derived CDR1 and CDR2 are MNHEY and SVGAGI. The trim removed 5 bases at V and 7 bases at J, leaving 8 bases unmatched. There are 14 residues in the CDR3. CDR3 sequence reads: CASSPRTGLNEQFF. In DNA, the CDR3 is TGTGCCAGCAGTCCCAGGACAGGCCTGAATGAGCAGTTCTTC.

V is TRBV6-5 and J is TRBJ1-3, with D maybe TRBD1 (5 bases). Germline CDR1 is MNHEY and CDR2 is SVGAGI. V lost 7 bases and J 4 bases, leaving 5 bases between the germline ends. CDR3 size: 11 residues. CDR3: CASKGGNTIYF. The CDR3 coding sequence is TGTGCCAGCAAGGGGGGAAACACCATATATTTT.

The gene calls are TRBV7-8 and TRBJ1-1; D may be TRBD1 (5 bases). Germline-derived CDR1 and CDR2 are SGHVS and FQNEAQ. The CDR3 loop spans 13 amino acids. Deletions cut 5 bases from V and 5 bases from J, with 12 bases between. The CDR3 DNA sequence: TGTGCCAGCAGCAGCGGGAGGGGAACTGAAGCTTTCTTT. Translation: CASSSGRGTEAFF.